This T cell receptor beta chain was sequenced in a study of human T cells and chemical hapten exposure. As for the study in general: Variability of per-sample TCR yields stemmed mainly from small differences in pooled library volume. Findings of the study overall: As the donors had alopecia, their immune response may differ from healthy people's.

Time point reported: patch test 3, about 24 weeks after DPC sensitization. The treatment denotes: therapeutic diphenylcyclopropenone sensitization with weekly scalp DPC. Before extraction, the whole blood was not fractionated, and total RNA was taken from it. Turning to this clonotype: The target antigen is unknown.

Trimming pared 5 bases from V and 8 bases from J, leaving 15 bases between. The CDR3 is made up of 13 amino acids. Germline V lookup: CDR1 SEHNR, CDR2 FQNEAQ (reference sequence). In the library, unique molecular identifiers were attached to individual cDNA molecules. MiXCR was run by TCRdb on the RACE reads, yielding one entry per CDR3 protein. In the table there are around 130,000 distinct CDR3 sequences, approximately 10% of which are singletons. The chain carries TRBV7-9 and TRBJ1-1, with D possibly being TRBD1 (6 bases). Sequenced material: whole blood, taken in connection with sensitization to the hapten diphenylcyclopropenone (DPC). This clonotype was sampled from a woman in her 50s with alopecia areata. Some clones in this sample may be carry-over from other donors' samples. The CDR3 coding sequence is TGTGCCAGCAGCCCCCCCACAGGGAGCGAAGCTTTCTTT. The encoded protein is CASSPPTGSEAFF.